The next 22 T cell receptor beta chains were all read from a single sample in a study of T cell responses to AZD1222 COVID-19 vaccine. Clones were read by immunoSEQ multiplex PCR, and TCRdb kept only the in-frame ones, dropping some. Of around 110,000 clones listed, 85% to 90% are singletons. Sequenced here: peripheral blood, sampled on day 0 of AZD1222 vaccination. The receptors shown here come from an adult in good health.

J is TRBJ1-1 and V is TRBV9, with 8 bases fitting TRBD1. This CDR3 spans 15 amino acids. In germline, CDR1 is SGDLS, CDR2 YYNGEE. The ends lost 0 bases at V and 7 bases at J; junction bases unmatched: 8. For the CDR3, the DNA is TGTGCCAGCAGCGTAGGGAAGGACAGGGATAATGAAGCTTTCTTT. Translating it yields CASSVGKDRDNEAFF.

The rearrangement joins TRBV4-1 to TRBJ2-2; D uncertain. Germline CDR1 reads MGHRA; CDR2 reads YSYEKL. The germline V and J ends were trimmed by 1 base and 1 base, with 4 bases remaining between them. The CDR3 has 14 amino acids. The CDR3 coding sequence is TGCGCCAGCAGCCAAGTACAGAACACCGGGGAGCTGTTTTTT. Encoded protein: CASSQVQNTGELFF.

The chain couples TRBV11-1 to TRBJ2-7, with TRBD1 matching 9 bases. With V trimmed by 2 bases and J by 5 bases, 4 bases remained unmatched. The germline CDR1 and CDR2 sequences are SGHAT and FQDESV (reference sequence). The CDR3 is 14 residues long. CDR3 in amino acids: CASSLNRGLNEQYF. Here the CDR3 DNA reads TGTGCCAGCAGCTTAAACAGGGGGCTGAACGAGCAGTACTTC.

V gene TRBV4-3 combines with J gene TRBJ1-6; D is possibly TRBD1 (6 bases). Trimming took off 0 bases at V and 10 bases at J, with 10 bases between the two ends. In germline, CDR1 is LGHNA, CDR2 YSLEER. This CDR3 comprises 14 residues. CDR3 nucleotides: TGCGCCAGCAGCCAAGAACCAGGGGACTCACCCCTCCACTTT. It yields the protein CASSQEPGDSPLHF.

The CDR3 reads CAISESQGRETQYF. CDR3 nucleotides: TGTGCCATCAGTGAGTCACAGGGGAGGGAGACCCAGTACTTC. The chain couples TRBV10-3 to TRBJ2-5; D possibly corresponds to TRBD1 (7 bases). The V and J ends lost 0 bases and 5 bases respectively, with 10 bases between them. The CDR3 covers 14 residues. CDR1 is ENHRY, CDR2 SYGVKD, per germline.

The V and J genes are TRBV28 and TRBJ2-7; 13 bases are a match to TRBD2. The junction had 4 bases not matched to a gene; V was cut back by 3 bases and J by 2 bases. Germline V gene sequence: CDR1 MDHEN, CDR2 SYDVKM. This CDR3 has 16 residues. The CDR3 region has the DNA TGTGCCAGCAGTTTTGTGGGACTAGCGGGGACCTACGAGCAGTACTTC. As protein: CASSFVGLAGTYEQYF.

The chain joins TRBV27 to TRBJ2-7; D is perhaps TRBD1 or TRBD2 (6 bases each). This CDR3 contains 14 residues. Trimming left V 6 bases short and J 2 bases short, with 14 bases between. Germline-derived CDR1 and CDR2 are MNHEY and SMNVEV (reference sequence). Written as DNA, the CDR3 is TGTGCCAGCAGCCATGGACGGGGGCCCTACGAGCAGTACTTC. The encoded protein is CASSHGRGPYEQYF.

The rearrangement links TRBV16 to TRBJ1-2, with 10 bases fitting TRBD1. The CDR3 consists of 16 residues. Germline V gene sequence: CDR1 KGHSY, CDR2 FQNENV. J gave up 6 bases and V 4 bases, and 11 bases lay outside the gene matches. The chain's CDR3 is CASSPLAKGTGDGYTF. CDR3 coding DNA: TGTGCCAGCAGCCCACTGGCCAAGGGGACAGGGGATGGCTACACCTTC.

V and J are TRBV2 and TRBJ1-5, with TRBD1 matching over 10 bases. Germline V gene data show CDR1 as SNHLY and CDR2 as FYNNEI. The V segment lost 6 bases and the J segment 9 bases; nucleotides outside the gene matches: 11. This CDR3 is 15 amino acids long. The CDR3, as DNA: TGTGCCAGCAGGGACAGGGGGTTCTCCGGAGGGCCCCAGCATTTT. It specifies CASRDRGFSGGPQHF.

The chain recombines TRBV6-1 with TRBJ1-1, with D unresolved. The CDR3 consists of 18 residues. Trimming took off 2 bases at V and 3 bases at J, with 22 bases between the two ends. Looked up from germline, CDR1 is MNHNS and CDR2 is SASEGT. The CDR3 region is CASSEYLGGSSFDTEAFF. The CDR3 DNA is TGTGCCAGCAGTGAATATCTAGGCGGATCCTCATTTGACACTGAAGCTTTCTTT.

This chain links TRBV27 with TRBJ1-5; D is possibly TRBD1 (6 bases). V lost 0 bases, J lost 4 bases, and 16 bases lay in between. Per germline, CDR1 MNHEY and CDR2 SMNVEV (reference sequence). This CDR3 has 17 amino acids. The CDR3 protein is CASSLSRGTGGNQPQHF. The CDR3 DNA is TGTGCCAGCAGTTTATCGAGGGGGACCGGGGGAAATCAGCCCCAGCATTTT.

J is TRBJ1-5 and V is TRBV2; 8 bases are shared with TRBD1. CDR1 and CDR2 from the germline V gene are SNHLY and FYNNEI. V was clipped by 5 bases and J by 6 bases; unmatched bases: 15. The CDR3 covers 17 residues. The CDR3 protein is CASSSTGDRPLGQPQHF. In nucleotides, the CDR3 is TGTGCCAGCAGTTCGACAGGGGATAGACCGCTAGGTCAGCCCCAGCATTTT.

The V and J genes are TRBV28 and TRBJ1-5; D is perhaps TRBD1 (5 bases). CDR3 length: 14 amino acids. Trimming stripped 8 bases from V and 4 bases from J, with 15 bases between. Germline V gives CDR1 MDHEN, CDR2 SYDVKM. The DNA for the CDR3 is TGTGCCAGCCGGAGGGCGGGGGAAAATCAGCCCCAGCATTTT. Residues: CASRRAGENQPQHF.

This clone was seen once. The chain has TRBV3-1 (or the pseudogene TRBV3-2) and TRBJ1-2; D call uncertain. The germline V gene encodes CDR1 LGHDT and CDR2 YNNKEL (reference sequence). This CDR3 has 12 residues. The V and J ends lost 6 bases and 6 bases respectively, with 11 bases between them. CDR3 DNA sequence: TGTGCCAGCAGTCGCCCTGGGGATGGCTACACCTTC. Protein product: CASSRPGDGYTF.

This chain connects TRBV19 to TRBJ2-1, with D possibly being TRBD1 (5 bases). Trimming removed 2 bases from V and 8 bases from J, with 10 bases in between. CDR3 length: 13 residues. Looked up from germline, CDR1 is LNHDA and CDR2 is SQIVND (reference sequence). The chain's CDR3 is CASSIQGRDEQFF. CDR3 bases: TGTGCCAGTAGTATACAGGGTAGAGATGAGCAGTTCTTC. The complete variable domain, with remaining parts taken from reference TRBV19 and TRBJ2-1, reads DGGITQSPKYLFRKEGQNVTLSCEQNLNHDAMYWYRQDPGQGLRLIYYSQIVNDFQKGDIAEGYSVSREKKESFPLTVTSAQKNPTAFYLCASSIQGRDEQFFGPGTRLTVL.

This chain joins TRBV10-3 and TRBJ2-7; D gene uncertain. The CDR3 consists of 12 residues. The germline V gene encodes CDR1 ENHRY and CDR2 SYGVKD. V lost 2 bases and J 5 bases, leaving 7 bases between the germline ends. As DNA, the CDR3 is TGTGCCATCAGTGAGGTGCTGAACGAGCAGTACTTC. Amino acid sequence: CAISEVLNEQYF.

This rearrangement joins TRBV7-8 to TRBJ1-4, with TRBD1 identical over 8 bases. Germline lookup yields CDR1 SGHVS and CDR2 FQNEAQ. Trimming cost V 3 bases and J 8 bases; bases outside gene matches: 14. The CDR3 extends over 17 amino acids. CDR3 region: CASSLRATGTGDEKLFF. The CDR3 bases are TGTGCCAGCAGCTTGAGGGCCACCGGGACAGGTGACGAAAAACTGTTTTTT.

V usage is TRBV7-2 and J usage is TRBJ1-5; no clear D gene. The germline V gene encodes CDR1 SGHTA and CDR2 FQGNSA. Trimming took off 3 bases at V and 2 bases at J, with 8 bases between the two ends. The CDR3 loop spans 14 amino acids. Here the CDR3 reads CASSFSPGNQPQHF. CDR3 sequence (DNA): TGTGCCAGCAGCTTTTCCCCGGGCAATCAGCCCCAGCATTTT.

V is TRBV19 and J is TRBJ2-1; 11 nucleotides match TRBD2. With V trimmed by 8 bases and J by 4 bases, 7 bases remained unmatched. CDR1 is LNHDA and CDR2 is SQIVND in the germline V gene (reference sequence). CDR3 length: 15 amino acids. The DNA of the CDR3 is TGTGCCAGTCTGCAAGTAGCGGGGGGGTACAATGAGCAGTTCTTC. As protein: CASLQVAGGYNEQFF.

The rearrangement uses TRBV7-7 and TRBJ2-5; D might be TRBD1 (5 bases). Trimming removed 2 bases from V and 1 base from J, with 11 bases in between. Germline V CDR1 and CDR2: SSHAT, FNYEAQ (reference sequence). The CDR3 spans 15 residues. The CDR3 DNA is TGTGCCAGCAGCTTATCGCGAAGGGGCCAAGAGACCCAGTACTTC. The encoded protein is CASSLSRRGQETQYF.

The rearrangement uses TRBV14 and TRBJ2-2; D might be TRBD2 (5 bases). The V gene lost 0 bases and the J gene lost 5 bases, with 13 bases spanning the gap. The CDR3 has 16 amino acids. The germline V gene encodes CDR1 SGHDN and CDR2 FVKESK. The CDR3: CASSQEIGRGTGELFF. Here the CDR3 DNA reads TGTGCCAGCAGCCAAGAGATAGGACGGGGAACCGGGGAGCTGTTTTTT.

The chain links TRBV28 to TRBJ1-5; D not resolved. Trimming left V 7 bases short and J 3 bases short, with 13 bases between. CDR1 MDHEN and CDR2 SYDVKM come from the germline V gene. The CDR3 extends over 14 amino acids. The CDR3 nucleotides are TGTGCCAGCACCAAAAGAGAGGTCAATCAGCCCCAGCATTTT. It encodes CASTKREVNQPQHF. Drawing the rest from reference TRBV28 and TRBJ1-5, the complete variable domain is DVKVTQSSRYLVKRTGEKVFLECVQDMDHENMFWYRQDPGLGLRLIYFSYDVKMKEKGDIPEGYSVSREKKERFSLILESASTNQTSMYLCASTKREVNQPQHFGDGTRLSIL.